The clone carrying this T cell receptor beta chain was found a few times. What it binds is unknown. The data were taken from a study of T cell responses to AZD1222 COVID-19 vaccine. This CDR3 region has 12 residues. Trimming cost V 3 bases and J 0 bases, with 3 bases left between them. In germline, CDR1 is KGHSH, CDR2 LQKENI. Measured with immunoSEQ multiplex PCR; TCRdb has only the in-frame clones, and not every one. The sample comprises 120,000 to 150,000 clones, about 88% of which are singletons, and 4.5% to 6.5% rests with the top ten. Findings of the study overall: Only after the peak T cell response were repertoires sampled.

Here the sequenced sample was peripheral blood, taken on day 0 of AZD1222 vaccination. The genes are TRBV18 and TRBJ2-7, with D uncertain. The clonotype originates from an adult in good health. In DNA form, the CDR3 reads TGTGCCAGCTCACCGGGCTCCTACGAGCAGTACTTC. Its protein product is CASSPGSYEQYF.